A selection of T cell receptor beta chains follows, all from one sample in a study of response to subunit inactivated influenza vaccine. Each CDR3 protein is one row after TCRdb ran MiXCR on the RT-PCR reads. The sample comprises a few hundred thousand distinct CDR3 sequences, approximately 21% of which are singletons, and approximately 10% rests with the top ten. The sequences come from PBMCs from blood, collected approximately 20 months after vaccination. The origin of the receptors is a man aged 50-75 years who received an inactivated influenza vaccine. Each CDR3 is given with its conserved first and last residue. The order of the fields is CDR3 protein, CDR3 DNA, V gene, D gene, clone size, J gene. D genes are given only for firm matches. Where a row states a size, it is once, few, many or the class of an expanded clone; other rows omit it.

CSARPFAGELFF	TGCAGTGCTCGGCCCTTCGCCGGGGAGCTGTTTTTT	TRBV20-1	.	.	TRBJ2-2
CASSPGPTPNYGYTF	TGTGCCAGCAGCCCCGGACCCACCCCTAACTATGGCTACACCTTC	TRBV11-2	.	.	TRBJ1-2
CASSQTLVPNEQFF	TGTGCCAGCAGCCAAACACTAGTTCCCAATGAGCAGTTCTTC	TRBV11-3	.	.	TRBJ2-1
CATSRDQASGPYEQYF	TGTGCCACCAGCAGAGATCAGGCTAGCGGCCCCTACGAGCAGTACTTC	TRBV15	TRBD2	.	TRBJ2-7
CRASPGGGYYGYTF	TGCAGAGCTAGTCCAGGGGGCGGCTACTATGGCTACACCTTC	TRBV20-1	TRBD1	.	TRBJ1-2
CASSQDSRGKGRQNTEAFF	TGTGCCAGCAGCCAAGATAGTAGGGGGAAGGGGCGGCAGAACACTGAAGCTTTCTTT	TRBV14	.	.	TRBJ1-1
CASSPSDSGGFRYF	TGTGCCAGCAGCCCCTCGGATAGCGGGGGCTTTCGGTACTTC	TRBV7-8	TRBD2	once	TRBJ2-5
CASSTGFGAFF	TGTGCCAGCAGCACAGGGTTTGGCGCTTTCTTT	TRBV7-9	.	few	TRBJ1-1
CASSEGGRREKLFF	TGTGCCAGTAGTGAGGGTGGCCGGCGTGAAAAACTGTTTTTT	TRBV19	.	.	TRBJ1-4
CSAIRGQGLSPLHF	TGCAGTGCTATCCGGGGACAGGGGCTTTCACCCCTCCACTTT	TRBV20-1	TRBD1	.	TRBJ1-6
CASSLSLVNEQFF	TGTGCCAGCAGCTTAAGTCTTGTTAATGAGCAGTTCTTC	TRBV7-6	.	.	TRBJ2-1
CASSLYPRTSGVNEQFF	TGTGCCAGCAGCTTGTACCCCCGGACTAGCGGCGTCAATGAGCAGTTCTTC	TRBV5-5	TRBD2	.	TRBJ2-1
CSARDPREGTEAFF	TGCAGTGCTAGAGATCCCCGGGAGGGCACTGAAGCTTTCTTT	TRBV20-1	.	.	TRBJ1-1
CASSLVRQVTEAFF	TGTGCCAGCAGTTTGGTCCGGCAGGTCACTGAAGCTTTCTTT	TRBV28	.	many	TRBJ1-1
CASRPEQRSPLHF	TGTGCCAGCAGACCCGAGCAGCGGTCACCCCTCCACTTT	TRBV6-2/TRBV6-3	.	.	TRBJ1-6
CASSLGATSGRGGQETQYF	TGTGCCAGCAGTTTAGGAGCGACTAGCGGGAGAGGGGGACAAGAGACCCAGTACTTC	TRBV28	TRBD2	few	TRBJ2-5
CSARDGNSPLHF	TGCAGTGCGAGGGACGGGAATTCACCCCTCCACTTT	TRBV20-1	.	few	TRBJ1-6
CASSLVVTSGTDTQYF	TGTGCCAGCAGTTTAGTGGTGACATCCGGGACAGATACGCAGTATTTT	TRBV12-3/TRBV12-4	.	many	TRBJ2-3
CASSTSGSSYEQYF	.	TRBV12-3/TRBV12-4	.	few	TRBJ2-7
CASTQEVGSIGGYTF	TGTGCCAGCACCCAAGAGGTCGGAAGTATCGGTGGCTACACCTTC	TRBV3-1	.	.	TRBJ1-2
CASSPGRNQPQHF	TGCGCCAGCAGCCCCGGCCGAAATCAGCCCCAGCATTTT	TRBV5-1	.	many	TRBJ1-5
CASSQSTSGRSSYNEQFF	TGTGCCAGCAGCCAATCGACTAGCGGGAGGAGCTCCTACAATGAGCAGTTCTTC	TRBV3-1	TRBD2	.	TRBJ2-1
CASSQVVRGGEQYF	TGTGCCAGCAGCCAAGTGGTCAGGGGAGGCGAGCAGTACTTC	TRBV4-2	.	few	TRBJ2-7
CASSYGSGTEAFF	TGTGCCAGCAGTTACGGGAGCGGCACTGAAGCTTTCTTT	TRBV6-5	.	many	TRBJ1-1
CASSAGTGRETQYF	TGTGCCAGCAGCGCCGGGACAGGCAGAGAGACCCAGTACTTC	TRBV6-1	TRBD1	.	TRBJ2-5
CSARAFPDRIIMNTEAFF	TGCAGTGCTAGAGCCTTCCCCGACAGAATTATTATGAACACTGAAGCTTTCTTT	TRBV20-1	.	few	TRBJ1-1
CASRHSGSGRDQETQYF	TGTGCCAGCAGACACAGTGGGAGCGGGAGGGACCAAGAGACCCAGTACTTC	TRBV4-2	TRBD2	.	TRBJ2-5
CAWSWTSGSNEQFF	TGTGCCTGGAGTTGGACTAGCGGGAGTAATGAGCAGTTCTTC	TRBV30	TRBD2	once	TRBJ2-1
CSARMGNYNEQFF	TGCAGTGCTAGAATGGGGAACTACAATGAGCAGTTCTTC	TRBV20-1	.	few	TRBJ2-1
CASSDTGTVQPGNQPQHF	TGTGCCAGCAGCGATACCGGGACAGTGCAGCCTGGCAATCAGCCCCAGCATTTT	TRBV11-1	TRBD1	.	TRBJ1-5
CASSRTGGNTEAFF	TGTGCCAGCAGTCGAACAGGGGGGAACACTGAAGCTTTCTTT	TRBV28	TRBD1	many	TRBJ1-1
CASSLKTGLNSPLHF	TGTGCCAGCAGCTTGAAGACAGGGCTTAATTCACCCCTCCACTTT	TRBV5-6	TRBD1	.	TRBJ1-6
CSAADRPNTEAFF	TGCAGTGCAGCGGACCGCCCGAACACTGAAGCTTTCTTT	TRBV20-1	.	few	TRBJ1-1
CASSPTDVGRGGYTF	TGCGCCAGCAGCCCGACCGATGTAGGGCGGGGTGGCTACACCTTC	TRBV5-1	.	.	TRBJ1-2
CASSWAGEWNGYTF	TGTGCCAGCAGCTGGGCAGGGGAGTGGAATGGCTACACCTTC	TRBV7-2	.	few	TRBJ1-2
CSARDFADTDNEQFF	TGCAGTGCTAGGGATTTCGCGGACACCGACAATGAGCAGTTCTTC	TRBV20-1	.	.	TRBJ2-1
CASSILGQPQHF	TGTGCCAGTAGTATCCTGGGCCAGCCCCAGCATTTT	TRBV19	.	few	TRBJ1-5
CASSLRGNSYNEQFF	TGTGCCAGCAGCTTAAGGGGAAATTCCTACAATGAGCAGTTCTTC	TRBV7-3	.	.	TRBJ2-1
CASSFSGRSNQPQHF	TGTGCCAGCAGTTTCTCTGGGAGAAGCAATCAGCCCCAGCATTTT	TRBV6-5	.	few	TRBJ1-5
CASSNLAGGQGDTQYF	TGTGCCAGCAGCAACCTAGCGGGGGGGCAGGGAGATACGCAGTATTTT	TRBV6-1	TRBD2	.	TRBJ2-3
CASSLAAGLLNTEAFF	TGCGCCAGCAGCTTGGCTGCGGGTCTGTTGAACACTGAAGCTTTCTTT	TRBV5-1	.	.	TRBJ1-1
CASSEWGQGSYNEQFF	TGTGCCAGCAGTGAATGGGGACAGGGTTCCTACAATGAGCAGTTCTTC	TRBV2	TRBD1	.	TRBJ2-1
CASSPLGSSYEQYF	TGTGCCAGCAGCCCCTTGGGGAGCTCCTACGAGCAGTACTTC	TRBV7-3	.	many	TRBJ2-7
CASSSPTQPQHF	TGTGCCAGCAGTTCGCCCACTCAGCCCCAGCATTTT	TRBV28	.	once	TRBJ1-5
CSVVTGGNQPQHF	TGCAGCGTAGTGACAGGGGGCAATCAGCCCCAGCATTTT	TRBV29-1	TRBD1	many	TRBJ1-5
CASSSPDLGSHSGANVLTF	TGTGCCAGCAGCTCACCGGACCTTGGGTCCCACTCTGGGGCCAACGTCCTGACTTTC	TRBV11-1	.	few	TRBJ2-6
CASSPERQGWISGYTF	TGTGCCAGCAGCCCAGAGAGACAGGGTTGGATAAGCGGCTACACCTTC	TRBV7-8	TRBD1	.	TRBJ1-2
CATRGSSYEQYF	TGTGCCACCAGAGGCAGCTCCTACGAGCAGTACTTC	TRBV19	.	.	TRBJ2-7
CAREAYEQYF	TGTGCCAGGGAGGCCTACGAGCAGTACTTC	TRBV21-1	.	few	TRBJ2-7
CASSLYDSNNSPLHF	TGTGCCAGCAGCTTATATGACAGTAATAATTCACCCCTCCACTTT	TRBV7-9	.	.	TRBJ1-6
CASNPGGTGPGVYGYTF	TGTGCCAGTAACCCAGGGGGGACAGGGCCGGGAGTCTATGGCTACACCTTC	TRBV19	TRBD1	.	TRBJ1-2
CSVRGSSYNEQFF	TGCAGCGTCCGGGGGAGCTCCTACAATGAGCAGTTCTTC	TRBV29-1	.	once	TRBJ2-1
CASSSPAPGQGIAKNIQYF	TGTGCCAGCAGTTCACCAGCACCGGGACAGGGGATAGCCAAAAACATTCAGTACTTC	TRBV6-2/TRBV6-3	TRBD1	.	TRBJ2-4
CSAPLAAGRDEQFF	TGCAGTGCGCCACTAGCGGCCGGGAGAGATGAGCAGTTCTTC	TRBV20-1	TRBD2	.	TRBJ2-1
CASSQDSSGGQFF	TGCGCCAGCAGCCAAGATTCGAGTGGCGGGCAGTTCTTC	TRBV4-3	.	few	TRBJ2-1
CASSPETGINQPQHF	TGTGCCAGCAGCCCCGAGACAGGGATCAATCAGCCCCAGCATTTT	TRBV9	TRBD1	many	TRBJ1-5
CSASRGRRTEAFF	TGCAGTGCATCCCGGGGGCGGAGGACTGAAGCTTTCTTT	TRBV20-1	.	.	TRBJ1-1